This is a list of T cell receptor beta chains from one sample in a study of T cells in localized non-small cell lung cancer. Libraries were prepared by immunoSEQ multiplex PCR; TCRdb keeps only in-frame clonotypes and omits some of them. This repertoire shows tens of thousands of clones, about 87% found once; its top ten account for about 2.5%. The sequenced sample was peripheral blood, obtained before any cancer treatment. These TCRs come from a woman aged 35-75 years with stage I lung adenocarcinoma. Each CDR3 is given with its conserved first and last residue. Fields, in order: clone size, V gene, J gene, D gene, CDR3 protein, CDR3 DNA. D genes are given only for firm matches. Size is omitted from some rows. Given values are once, few, many or a class for expanded clones.

clone size: -
V gene: TRBV28
J gene: TRBJ2-2
D gene: TRBD2
CDR3 protein: CAIGGSQSGTGELFF
CDR3 DNA: TGTGCCATCGGCGGGAGTCAGTCGGGCACCGGGGAGCTGTTTTTT

clone size: -
V gene: TRBV7-8
J gene: TRBJ2-3
D gene: TRBD2
CDR3 protein: CASSLGTSSDTQYF
CDR3 DNA: TGTGCCAGCAGCCTAGGGACTAGCTCGGATACGCAGTATTTT

clone size: -
V gene: TRBV5-5
J gene: TRBJ1-5
D gene: -
CDR3 protein: CASSSQGPHQPQHF
CDR3 DNA: TGTGCCAGCAGCTCCCAGGGGCCCCATCAGCCCCAGCATTTT

clone size: -
V gene: TRBV28
J gene: TRBJ2-7
D gene: TRBD1
CDR3 protein: CASSFTWGQGFSYEQYF
CDR3 DNA: TGTGCCAGCAGTTTTACCTGGGGACAGGGGTTCAGCTACGAGCAGTACTTC

clone size: once
V gene: TRBV19
J gene: TRBJ2-1
D gene: -
CDR3 protein: CASSILRTDHNEQFF
CDR3 DNA: TGTGCCAGTAGTATACTAAGGACGGACCACAATGAGCAGTTCTTC

clone size: -
V gene: TRBV27
J gene: TRBJ2-7
D gene: -
CDR3 protein: CASSLSGPYEQYF
CDR3 DNA: TGTGCCAGCAGTTTGAGCGGACCCTACGAGCAGTACTTC

clone size: -
V gene: TRBV2
J gene: TRBJ2-5
D gene: -
CDR3 protein: CASSRRAAGETQYF
CDR3 DNA: TGTGCCAGCAGTAGGCGCGCCGCCGGGGAGACCCAGTACTTC

clone size: -
V gene: TRBV4-1
J gene: TRBJ2-3
D gene: TRBD2
CDR3 protein: CASSQDVGLAGGPDTQYF
CDR3 DNA: TGCGCCAGCAGCCAAGATGTGGGCTTAGCGGGAGGCCCAGATACGCAGTATTTT

clone size: -
V gene: TRBV7-2
J gene: TRBJ1-4
D gene: -
CDR3 protein: CASSPGTHPFYEKLFF
CDR3 DNA: TGTGCCAGCAGCCCTGGTACCCATCCCTTTTATGAAAAACTGTTTTTT

clone size: few
V gene: TRBV6-1
J gene: TRBJ2-2
D gene: TRBD1
CDR3 protein: CASSEGGTGLAGELFF
CDR3 DNA: TGTGCCAGCAGTGAAGGGGGGACAGGGCTAGCCGGGGAGCTGTTTTTT

clone size: -
V gene: TRBV28
J gene: TRBJ2-7
D gene: TRBD1
CDR3 protein: CASSTASTGVHEQYF
CDR3 DNA: TGTGCCAGCAGTACCGCCAGCACAGGGGTCCACGAGCAGTACTTC

clone size: -
V gene: TRBV10-3
J gene: TRBJ1-5
D gene: -
CDR3 protein: CAITFDRNQPQHF
CDR3 DNA: TGTGCCATCACCTTCGACAGGAATCAGCCCCAGCATTTT

clone size: -
V gene: TRBV30
J gene: TRBJ2-1
D gene: TRBD2
CDR3 protein: CAWAWDRGPPRTSGSPYNEQFF
CDR3 DNA: TGTGCCTGGGCTTGGGACAGGGGACCTCCCCGGACTAGCGGGAGTCCCTACAATGAGCAGTTCTTC

clone size: -
V gene: TRBV6-1
J gene: TRBJ1-1
D gene: -
CDR3 protein: CASSAQGNTEAFF
CDR3 DNA: TGTGCCAGCAGTGCACAGGGTAACACTGAAGCTTTCTTT

clone size: -
V gene: TRBV28
J gene: TRBJ1-4
D gene: TRBD1
CDR3 protein: CASSSPNRGEDEKLFF
CDR3 DNA: TGTGCCAGCAGTTCGCCCAACAGGGGAGAAGATGAAAAACTGTTTTTT

clone size: -
V gene: TRBV7-9
J gene: TRBJ1-3
D gene: -
CDR3 protein: CASSGTATSGNTIYF
CDR3 DNA: TGTGCCAGCAGCGGAACAGCAACCTCTGGAAACACCATATATTTT

clone size: -
V gene: TRBV11-1
J gene: TRBJ2-7
D gene: -
CDR3 protein: CASSAIQGSEQYF
CDR3 DNA: TGTGCCAGCAGCGCGATACAGGGATCCGAGCAGTACTTC

clone size: -
V gene: TRBV5-1
J gene: TRBJ1-2
D gene: TRBD1
CDR3 protein: CASSSGGSNYGYTF
CDR3 DNA: TGCGCCAGCAGCTCAGGGGGAAGTAACTATGGCTACACCTTC

clone size: -
V gene: TRBV6-5
J gene: TRBJ2-5
D gene: TRBD2
CDR3 protein: CASTPTSGQETQYF
CDR3 DNA: TGTGCCAGCACCCCAACTAGCGGCCAAGAGACCCAGTACTTC

clone size: -
V gene: TRBV7-8
J gene: TRBJ2-2
D gene: -
CDR3 protein: CASSLVGGDPGELFF
CDR3 DNA: TGTGCCAGCAGCTTAGTTGGAGGGGACCCCGGGGAGCTGTTTTTT

clone size: -
V gene: TRBV5-1
J gene: TRBJ2-3
D gene: -
CDR3 protein: CASSFGAGPRDTQYF
CDR3 DNA: TGCGCCAGCAGCTTTGGGGCGGGTCCTAGGGATACGCAGTATTTT

clone size: -
V gene: TRBV30
J gene: TRBJ1-4
D gene: -
CDR3 protein: CAWSTLTGISSTNEKLFF
CDR3 DNA: TGTGCCTGGAGTACCCTCACAGGAATTTCTTCAACTAATGAAAAACTGTTTTTT

clone size: -
V gene: TRBV28
J gene: TRBJ2-5
D gene: TRBD1
CDR3 protein: CASSSDRAQETQYF
CDR3 DNA: TGTGCCAGCAGTTCGGACAGGGCCCAAGAGACCCAGTACTTC

clone size: -
V gene: TRBV30
J gene: TRBJ2-3
D gene: -
CDR3 protein: CAWTTGTGDTQYF
CDR3 DNA: TGTGCCTGGACCACGGGGACGGGAGATACGCAGTATTTT

clone size: -
V gene: TRBV7-9
J gene: TRBJ2-3
D gene: TRBD2
CDR3 protein: CASGLLAGGGDSDTQYF
CDR3 DNA: TGTGCCAGCGGACTCTTAGCGGGAGGTGGGGACTCGGATACGCAGTATTTT

clone size: -
V gene: TRBV2
J gene: TRBJ2-4
D gene: TRBD1
CDR3 protein: CASRAPGQVAKNIQYF
CDR3 DNA: TGTGCCAGCAGGGCCCCGGGACAGGTAGCCAAAAACATTCAGTACTTC